A selection of T cell receptor beta chains follows, all from one sample in a study of T cell repertoires in cytomegalovirus infection. What these receptors recognize is not known. TCRdb called the reads again in MiXCR, with one record for every CDR3 protein. There are about 5,700 distinct CDR3 sequences in the sample; around 59% occur only once, and 89% lies in the top ten. Material: PBMCs, sequenced either directly or after in vitro stimulation (not recorded which). These receptors were collected from a human donor in good health (CMV status not recorded). Some clones in this sample may be carry-over from other donors' samples. CDR3s include the opening cysteine and the closing phenylalanine or tryptophan. The order of the fields is J gene, D gene, clone size, V gene, CDR3 DNA, CDR3 protein. The D gene is left open where the match is weak. The size of a clone is reported for some rows only, either as once, few or many, or as a class for expanded clones.

TRBJ2-7,TRBD1,few,TRBV7-6,TGTGCCAGCAGCTCCTCAGACAGGGGTAAGAACGAGCAGTACTTC,CASSSSDRGKNEQYF
TRBJ2-5,.,.,TRBV7-2,TGTGCCAGCAGCTTAAGATGCGCTATCGGGAGACCCGAAGGGTGTACCCAGGACTTC,CASSLRCAIGRPEGCTQDF
TRBJ2-1,TRBD2,once,TRBV19,TGTGCCGCAAAGACTAGCGGGAGCTCGAATGAGCAGTTCTTC,CAAKTSGSSNEQFF
TRBJ2-3,.,.,TRBV7-8,TGTGCCAGCAGCCCAGGTCAGGTCCCCAGCACAGATTCGCAGTATTTT,CASSPGQVPSTDSQYF
TRBJ1-2,.,.,TRBV7-9,TGTGCCAGCAGCTTGGAGTATGGCTACACCTTC,CASSLEYGYTF
TRBJ2-2,.,.,TRBV19,TGTGCCAGTACGATTTGGACCGGGGAGCTGTTTTTT,CASTIWTGELFF
TRBJ2-2,.,many,TRBV14,TGTGCCAGCAGCCAAGAGTGGGAAAACACCGGGGAGCTGTTTTTT,CASSQEWENTGELFF
TRBJ1-2,.,few,TRBV12-3/TRBV12-4,TGTGCCAGCAGCCTGACTGGGACCGAGAATGGCTACACCTTC,CASSLTGTENGYTF
TRBJ2-7,.,.,TRBV4-1,TGCGCCAGCAGCCACTCGACAAGCTCCTACGAGCAGTACTTC,CASSHSTSSYEQYF
TRBJ2-1,.,once,TRBV20-1,TGCAGTGCTCCCGAACCGGGACTCCGTTACAATGAGCAGTTCTTC,CSAPEPGLRYNEQFF
TRBJ1-1,.,.,TRBV27,TGTGCCAGCACTATGCAGGGCGGCGGGAACACTGAAGCTTTCTTT,CASTMQGGGNTEAFF
TRBJ2-7,.,.,TRBV7-2,TGTGCCAGTAGATGGGACACCCCTGGCGACCATCGGTACTGG,CASRWDTPGDHRYW
TRBJ1-2,TRBD1,.,TRBV10-3,TGTGCCATCAGACCGGGACAGGACCTTTTTCACACCTTC,CAIRPGQDLFHTF
TRBJ1-2,.,.,TRBV20-1,TGCAGTGCTAGAGTCCTAATTGCGGGATACTATGGCTACACCTTC,CSARVLIAGYYGYTF
TRBJ2-7,.,.,TRBV7-8,TGTGCCAGCGGCTGGGACAACGCTGGCGACGAGCAGTACTTC,CASGWDNAGDEQYF
TRBJ1-1,.,few,TRBV7-3,TGTGCCAGCAGCTTTGGGAACACTGAAGCTTTCTTT,CASSFGNTEAFF
TRBJ2-6,.,many,TRBV14,TGTGCCAGCAGCCAAGATTGGGGACCTGGGGCCAACGTCCTGACTTTC,CASSQDWGPGANVLTF
TRBJ2-7,.,.,TRBV28,TGTGCCAGCACACCCACCCACCTAGACTACGAACAGTACTTC,CASTPTHLDYEQYF
TRBJ1-1,TRBD1,.,TRBV7-2,TGTGCCAGCAGCAGCCGGACAGGAGGACTAGCTTTCTTT,CASSSRTGGLAFF
TRBJ2-5,TRBD2,many,TRBV20-1,TGCAGTGCCAGTCGTAGCGGGGGAGTCTTAGAGACCCAGTACTTC,CSASRSGGVLETQYF
TRBJ1-1,.,.,TRBV7-2,TGTGCCAGCAGCTCAACCCGGGACGGTCGTGAAGCTTTCTTT,CASSSTRDGREAFF
TRBJ2-5,.,.,TRBV11-2,TGTGCCAGCAGCTCCACGGACCCCCAAGAGACCCAGTACTTC,CASSSTDPQETQYF
TRBJ2-7,.,.,TRBV7-9,TGTGCCAGCAGCTTACAAGGCAGGGACTCCTTGGGAGGTTCGCGCGAGCAGTACTTC,CASSLQGRDSLGGSREQYF
TRBJ1-5,.,.,TRBV19,TGTGCCAGTAGTTCAATATATACCGGTACATTTGAAGACAATCAGCCCCAGCATTTT,CASSSIYTGTFEDNQPQHF
TRBJ2-5,.,medium-sized,TRBV25-1,TGTGCCAGCAGCGCTCCCCGGGAGACCCAGTACTTC,CASSAPRETQYF
TRBJ2-7,.,.,TRBV2,TGTGCCAGCAAGGCCTCAGGACAGAATTACGAGCAGTACTTC,CASKASGQNYEQYF
TRBJ2-3,TRBD1,.,TRBV5-1,TGCGCCAGCAGCTGGAGGGGCCGACAGGGGCCGGGGGGCACAGATACGCAGTATTTT,CASSWRGRQGPGGTDTQYF
TRBJ1-1,.,.,TRBV6-5,TGTGCCAGCAGTTACTCGGGGGGACAGAACACTGAAGCTTTCTTT,CASSYSGGQNTEAFF
TRBJ2-1,TRBD1,.,TRBV27,TGTGCCAGCAGTTCCAACAGGGGTCGGGGTAATGAGCAGTTCTTC,CASSSNRGRGNEQFF
TRBJ2-5,.,.,TRBV7-3,TGTGCCAGCAGCCCCGGGACCGCAAACTCCCAAGAGACCCAGTACTTC,CASSPGTANSQETQYF
TRBJ1-5,.,.,TRBV7-2,TGTGCCAGCAGCTTAGACGTAGGATTAAATCAGCCCCAGCATTTT,CASSLDVGLNQPQHF
TRBJ2-7,.,.,TRBV7-2,TGTGCCAGCAGCTGGGACACCGTTGGCGAGGAGCAGTACTTC,CASSWDTVGEEQYF
TRBJ1-1,.,.,TRBV4-3,TGCGCCAGCAGCCGGCAGGGAGGGACTGAAGCTTTCTTT,CASSRQGGTEAFF
TRBJ2-7,TRBD1,.,TRBV5-6,TGTGCCAGCAGCCTTCTCGGGACAGGGGTCTACGAGCAGTACTTC,CASSLLGTGVYEQYF
TRBJ2-7,.,.,TRBV7-8,TGTGCCAGCAGATGGGACCACCCTGGCGAAGAGCAGTACTTC,CASRWDHPGEEQYF
TRBJ2-3,TRBD2,.,TRBV6-5,TGTGCCCGAAGTTACTCAGCGCTAGCGGGAGATGCAGATACGAAGTCTTTT,CARSYSALAGDADTKSF
TRBJ1-1,TRBD1,.,TRBV7-2,TGTGCCAGCAGCTCTCGACAGGGTAGGACTGAAGCTTTCTTT,CASSSRQGRTEAFF
TRBJ2-1,.,.,TRBV11-1,TGTGCAAGCAGCGGATGGGTCAATGAGAAGTGCTTC,CASSGWVNEKCF
TRBJ2-7,.,.,TRBV6-5,TGTGCCAGCACCCAGGGACTTACGAACTACGAGCAGTACTTC,CASTQGLTNYEQYF
TRBJ1-1,.,.,TRBV7-2,TGTGCCAGCAGCCCCAGGAGGGGAAACACTGAAGCTTTCTTT,CASSPRRGNTEAFF
TRBJ2-7,.,few,TRBV7-8,TGTGCCAGCCTCTGGGACACCCCTTGCGACCAGCAGTACTTC,CASLWDTPCDQQYF
TRBJ1-5,TRBD1,.,TRBV12-3/TRBV12-4,TGTGCCAGCACCCTAGGGACAGGGCCTAACAATCAGCCCCAGCATTTT,CASTLGTGPNNQPQHF
TRBJ1-5,.,.,TRBV19,TGTGCCAGTAGTTCTACCAAACCTGAACCCAATCAGCCCCAGCATTTT,CASSSTKPEPNQPQHF
TRBJ2-1,.,.,TRBV28,TGTGCCAGCAGTTTAAGCGCTCTGAAGAATGAGCAGTTCTTC,CASSLSALKNEQFF
TRBJ2-7,.,few,TRBV6-1,TGTGCCAGCAGTGAAGCGCCACAGGCCTCCTACGAGCAGTACTTC,CASSEAPQASYEQYF
TRBJ2-7,TRBD1,many,TRBV27,TGTGCCAGCAGTTTGGGACAGTCCTACGAGCAGTACTTC,CASSLGQSYEQYF
TRBJ1-6,.,many,TRBV12-5,TGTGCTAGTGGTTTTGGTGGTAATTCACCCCTCCACTTT,CASGFGGNSPLHF
TRBJ2-7,.,.,TRBV6-1,TGTGCCATCAGTTCCCCCCCTCCAGAGCATTACTTC,CAISSPPPEHYF
TRBJ2-1,TRBD2,.,TRBV2,TGTGCCAGCAGCTCGTCCCTAGCGGCCTCATACAATGAGCAGTTCTTC,CASSSSLAASYNEQFF
TRBJ2-2,.,.,TRBV4-1,TGCGCCAGCAGCCATGCAAGGGATATGAACACCGGGGAGCTGTTTTTT,CASSHARDMNTGELFF